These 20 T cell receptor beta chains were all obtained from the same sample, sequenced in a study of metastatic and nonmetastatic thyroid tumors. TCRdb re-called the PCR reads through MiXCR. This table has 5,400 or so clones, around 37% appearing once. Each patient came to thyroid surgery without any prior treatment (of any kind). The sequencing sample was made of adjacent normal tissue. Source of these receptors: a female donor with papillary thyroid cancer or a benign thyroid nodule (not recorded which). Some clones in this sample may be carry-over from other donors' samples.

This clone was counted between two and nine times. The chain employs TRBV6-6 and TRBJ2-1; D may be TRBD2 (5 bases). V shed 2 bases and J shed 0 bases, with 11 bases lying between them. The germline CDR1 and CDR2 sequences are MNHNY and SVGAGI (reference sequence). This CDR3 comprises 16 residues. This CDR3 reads CASSYLTTSSYNEQFF. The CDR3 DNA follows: TGTGCCAGCAGTTACCTGACTACCAGCTCCTACAATGAGCAGTTCTTC.

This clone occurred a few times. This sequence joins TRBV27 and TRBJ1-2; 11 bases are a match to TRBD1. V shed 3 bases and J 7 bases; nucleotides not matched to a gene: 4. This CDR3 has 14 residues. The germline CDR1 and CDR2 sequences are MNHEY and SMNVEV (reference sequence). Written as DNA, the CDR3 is TGTGCCAGCAGTTTGGACAGGGGGCTGCGTGGCTACACCTTC. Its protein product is CASSLDRGLRGYTF.

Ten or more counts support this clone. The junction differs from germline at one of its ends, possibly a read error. The CDR3 sequence: CSARESQDIGEKLPF. The CDR3 bases are TGCAGTGCTAGAGAGTCCCAGGACATCGGCGAAAAACTGCCTTTT. V gene TRBV20-1 combines with J gene TRBJ1-4, with a possible D match to TRBD1 (5 bases). In germline, CDR1 is DFQATT, CDR2 SNEGSKA (reference sequence). The CDR3 extends over 15 amino acids.

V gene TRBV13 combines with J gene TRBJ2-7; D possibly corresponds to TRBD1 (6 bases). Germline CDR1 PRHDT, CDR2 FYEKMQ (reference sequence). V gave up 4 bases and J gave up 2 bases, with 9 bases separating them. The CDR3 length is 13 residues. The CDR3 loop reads CASSSTGTYEQYF. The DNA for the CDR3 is TGTGCCAGCAGCTCGACAGGTACCTACGAGCAGTACTTC.

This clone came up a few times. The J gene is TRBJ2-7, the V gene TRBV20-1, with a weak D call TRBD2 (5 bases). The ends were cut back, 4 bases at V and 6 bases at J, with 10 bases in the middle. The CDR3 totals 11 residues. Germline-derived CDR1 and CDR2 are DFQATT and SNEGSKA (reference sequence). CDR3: CSAKNAGEQYF. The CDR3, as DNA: TGCAGTGCTAAGAACGCGGGCGAGCAGTACTTC.

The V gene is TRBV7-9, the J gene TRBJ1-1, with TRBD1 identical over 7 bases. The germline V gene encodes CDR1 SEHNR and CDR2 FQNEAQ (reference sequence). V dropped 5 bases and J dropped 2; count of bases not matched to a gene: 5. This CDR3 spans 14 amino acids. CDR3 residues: CASSKQGSNTEAFF. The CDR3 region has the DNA TGTGCCAGCAGCAAACAGGGGAGTAACACTGAAGCTTTCTTT.

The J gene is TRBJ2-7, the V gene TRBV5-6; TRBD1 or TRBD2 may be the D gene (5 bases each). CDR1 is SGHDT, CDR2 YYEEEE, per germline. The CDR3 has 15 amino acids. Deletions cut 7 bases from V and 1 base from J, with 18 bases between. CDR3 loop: CASSPWGSFSYEQYF. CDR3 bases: TGTGCCAGCTCCCCGTGGGGGTCTTTTTCCTACGAGCAGTACTTC.

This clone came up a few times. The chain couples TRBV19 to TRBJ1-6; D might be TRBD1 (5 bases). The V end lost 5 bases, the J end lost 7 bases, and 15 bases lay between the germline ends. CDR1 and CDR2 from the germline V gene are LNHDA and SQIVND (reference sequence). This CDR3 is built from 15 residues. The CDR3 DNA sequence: TGTGCCAGTAGTTTGACCGGGGGTTGGAATTCACCCCTCCACTTT. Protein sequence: CASSLTGGWNSPLHF.

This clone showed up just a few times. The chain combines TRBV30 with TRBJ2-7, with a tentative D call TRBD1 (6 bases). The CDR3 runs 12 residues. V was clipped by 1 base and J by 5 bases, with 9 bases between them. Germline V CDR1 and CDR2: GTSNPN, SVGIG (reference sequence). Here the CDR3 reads CAWSARGHEQYF. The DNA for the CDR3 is TGTGCCTGGAGTGCCAGGGGCCACGAGCAGTACTTC.

The CDR3 loop is CASSPGGGWGYNEQFF. In DNA, the CDR3 is TGCGCCAGCAGCCCGGGGGGGGGATGGGGCTACAATGAGCAGTTCTTC. This sequence joins TRBV5-1 and TRBJ2-1; 8 nucleotides match TRBD2. This CDR3 is built from 16 residues. The trim removed 4 bases at V and 3 bases at J, leaving 9 bases unmatched. From germline, CDR1 is SGHRS and CDR2 YFSETQ.

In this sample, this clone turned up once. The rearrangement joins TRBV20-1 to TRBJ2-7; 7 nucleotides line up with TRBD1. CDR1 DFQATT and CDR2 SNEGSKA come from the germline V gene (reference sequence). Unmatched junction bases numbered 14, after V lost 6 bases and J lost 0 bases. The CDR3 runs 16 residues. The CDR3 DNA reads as TGCAGTGCCCCCAAAACCGGGACAGACTTCTCCTACGAGCAGTACTTC. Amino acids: CSAPKTGTDFSYEQYF.

The CDR3 DNA reads as TGTGCCTGGAGTGTACAGGGGGCCTACGAGCAGTACTTC. The encoded protein is CAWSVQGAYEQYF. The chain carries TRBV30 and TRBJ2-7, with 8 bases matching TRBD1. CDR1 and CDR2 (germline): GTSNPN, SVGIG (reference sequence). The trim removed 0 bases at V and 2 bases at J, leaving 0 bases unmatched. The CDR3 spans 13 residues.

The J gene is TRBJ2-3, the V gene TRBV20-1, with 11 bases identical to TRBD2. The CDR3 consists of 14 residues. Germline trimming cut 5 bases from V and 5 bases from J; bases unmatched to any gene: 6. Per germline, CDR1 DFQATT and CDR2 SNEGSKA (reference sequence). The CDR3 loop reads CSAHLAGGRDTQYF. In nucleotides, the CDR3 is TGCAGTGCTCATTTAGCGGGAGGGCGAGATACGCAGTATTTT.

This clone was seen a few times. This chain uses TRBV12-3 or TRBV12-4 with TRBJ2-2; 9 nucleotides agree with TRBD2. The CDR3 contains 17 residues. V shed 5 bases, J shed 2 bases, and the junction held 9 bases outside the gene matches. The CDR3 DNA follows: TGTGCCAGCAGTCCCCACCGAGCGGGGGGAAACACCGGGGAGCTGTTTTTT. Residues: CASSPHRAGGNTGELFF.

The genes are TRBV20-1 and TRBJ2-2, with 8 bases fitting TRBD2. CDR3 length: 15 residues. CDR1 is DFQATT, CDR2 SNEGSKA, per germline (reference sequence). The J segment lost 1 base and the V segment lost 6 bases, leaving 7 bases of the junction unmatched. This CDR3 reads CSAKAGVENTGELFF. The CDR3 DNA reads TGCAGTGCAAAAGCGGGGGTGGAGAACACCGGGGAGCTGTTTTTT.

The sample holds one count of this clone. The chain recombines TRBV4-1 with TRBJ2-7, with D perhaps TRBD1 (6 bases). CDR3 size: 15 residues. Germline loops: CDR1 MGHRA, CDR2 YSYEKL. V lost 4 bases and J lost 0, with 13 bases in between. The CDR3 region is CASSRNREGSYEQYF. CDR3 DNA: TGCGCCAGCAGCCGAAACAGGGAAGGCTCCTACGAGCAGTACTTC.

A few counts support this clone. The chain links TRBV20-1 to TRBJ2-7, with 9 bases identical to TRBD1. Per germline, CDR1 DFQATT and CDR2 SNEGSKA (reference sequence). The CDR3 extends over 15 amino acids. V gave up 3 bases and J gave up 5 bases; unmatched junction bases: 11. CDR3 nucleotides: TGCAGTGCTAGGGGTGGGACAGGGCATACCAACGAGCAGTACTTC. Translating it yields CSARGGTGHTNEQYF.

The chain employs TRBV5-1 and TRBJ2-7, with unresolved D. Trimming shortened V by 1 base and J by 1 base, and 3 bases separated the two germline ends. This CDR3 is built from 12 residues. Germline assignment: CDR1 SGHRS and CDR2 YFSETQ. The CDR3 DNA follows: TGCGCCAGCAGCTTGCCTTCCTACGAGCAGTACTTC. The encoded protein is CASSLPSYEQYF.

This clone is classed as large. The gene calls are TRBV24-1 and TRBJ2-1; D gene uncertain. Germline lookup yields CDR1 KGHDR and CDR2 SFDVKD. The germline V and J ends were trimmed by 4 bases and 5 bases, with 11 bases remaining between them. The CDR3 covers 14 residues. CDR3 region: CATSDPTNNNEQFF. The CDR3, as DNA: TGTGCCACCAGTGACCCTACTAATAACAATGAGCAGTTCTTC.

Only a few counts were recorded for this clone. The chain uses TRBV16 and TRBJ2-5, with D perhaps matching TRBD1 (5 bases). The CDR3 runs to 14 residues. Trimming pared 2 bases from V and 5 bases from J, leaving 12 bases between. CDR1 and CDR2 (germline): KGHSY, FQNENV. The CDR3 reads CASSQIRAEETQYF. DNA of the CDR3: TGTGCCAGCAGCCAAATCAGGGCCGAGGAGACCCAGTACTTC.